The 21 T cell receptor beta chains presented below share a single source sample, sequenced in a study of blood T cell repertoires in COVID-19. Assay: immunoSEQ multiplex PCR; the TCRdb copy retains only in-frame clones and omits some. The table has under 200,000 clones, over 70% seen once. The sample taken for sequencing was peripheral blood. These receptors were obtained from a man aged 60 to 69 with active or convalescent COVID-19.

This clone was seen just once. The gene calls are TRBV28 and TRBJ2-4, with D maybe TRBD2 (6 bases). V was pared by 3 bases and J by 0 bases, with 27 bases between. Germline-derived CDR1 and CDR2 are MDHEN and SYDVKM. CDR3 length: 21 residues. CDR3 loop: CASSFRYGDSDYSPAKNIQYF. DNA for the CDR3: TGTGCCAGCAGTTTTCGGTATGGGGACTCGGACTATAGCCCAGCCAAAAACATTCAGTACTTC. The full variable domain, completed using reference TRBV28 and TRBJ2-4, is DVKVTQSSRYLVKRTGEKVFLECVQDMDHENMFWYRQDPGLGLRLIYFSYDVKMKEKGDIPEGYSVSREKKERFSLILESASTNQTSMYLCASSFRYGDSDYSPAKNIQYFGAGTRLSVL.

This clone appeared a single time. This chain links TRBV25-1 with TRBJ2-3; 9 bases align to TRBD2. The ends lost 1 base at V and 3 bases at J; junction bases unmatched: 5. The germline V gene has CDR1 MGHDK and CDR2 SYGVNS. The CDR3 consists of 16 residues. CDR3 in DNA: TGTGCCAGCAGTGAATGGGCGGGAGGGCCGACAGATACGCAGTATTTT. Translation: CASSEWAGGPTDTQYF.

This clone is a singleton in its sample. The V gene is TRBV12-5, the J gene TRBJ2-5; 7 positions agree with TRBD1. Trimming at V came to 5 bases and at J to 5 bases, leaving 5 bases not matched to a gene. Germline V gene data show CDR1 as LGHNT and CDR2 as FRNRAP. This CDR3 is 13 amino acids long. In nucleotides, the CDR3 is TGTGCTAGTGGTGCGACAGGGCACGAGACCCAGTACTTC. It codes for CASGATGHETQYF.

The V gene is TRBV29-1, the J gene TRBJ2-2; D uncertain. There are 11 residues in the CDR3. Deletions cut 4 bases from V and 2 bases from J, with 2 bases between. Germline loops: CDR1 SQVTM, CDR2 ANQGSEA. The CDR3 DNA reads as TGCAGCGTTGTAAACACCGGGGAGCTGTTTTTT. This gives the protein CSVVNTGELFF.

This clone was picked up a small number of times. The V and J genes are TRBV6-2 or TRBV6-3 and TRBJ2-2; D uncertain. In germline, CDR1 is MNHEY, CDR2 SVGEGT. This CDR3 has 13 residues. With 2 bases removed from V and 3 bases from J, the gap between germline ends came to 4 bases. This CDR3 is CASSYADTGELFF. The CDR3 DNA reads TGTGCCAGCAGTTACGCAGACACCGGGGAGCTGTTTTTT.

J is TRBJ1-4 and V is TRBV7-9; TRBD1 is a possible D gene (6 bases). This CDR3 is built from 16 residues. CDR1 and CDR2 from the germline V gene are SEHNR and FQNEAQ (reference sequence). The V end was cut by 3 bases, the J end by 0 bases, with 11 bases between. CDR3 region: CASSFPRGATNEKLFF. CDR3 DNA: TGTGCCAGCAGCTTCCCCAGGGGTGCAACTAATGAAAAACTGTTTTTT. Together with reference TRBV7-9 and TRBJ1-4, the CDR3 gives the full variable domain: DTGVSQNPRHKITKRGQNVTFRCDPISEHNRLYWYRQTLGQGPEFLTYFQNEAQLEKSRLLSDRFSAERPKGSFSTLEIQRTEQGDSAMYLCASSFPRGATNEKLFFGSGTQLSVL.

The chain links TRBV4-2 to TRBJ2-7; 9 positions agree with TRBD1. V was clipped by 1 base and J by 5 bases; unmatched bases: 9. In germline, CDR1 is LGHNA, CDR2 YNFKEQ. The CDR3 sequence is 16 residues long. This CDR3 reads CASSQVPWDRDNEQYF. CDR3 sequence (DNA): TGTGCCAGCAGCCAAGTACCCTGGGACAGGGACAACGAGCAGTACTTC.

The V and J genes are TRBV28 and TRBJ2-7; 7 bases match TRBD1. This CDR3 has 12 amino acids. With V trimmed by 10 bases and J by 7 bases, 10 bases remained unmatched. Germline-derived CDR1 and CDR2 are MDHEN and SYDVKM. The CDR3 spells CATKTGSLEQYF. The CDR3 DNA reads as TGTGCCACCAAGACAGGGTCTTTAGAGCAGTACTTC.

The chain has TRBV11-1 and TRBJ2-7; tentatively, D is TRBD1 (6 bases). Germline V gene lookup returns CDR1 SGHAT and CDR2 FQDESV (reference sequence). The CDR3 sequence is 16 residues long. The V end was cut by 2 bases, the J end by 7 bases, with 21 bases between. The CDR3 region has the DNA TGTGCCAGCAGCTTAATTGGAGGACAGCGCCTTGGGGAGCAGTACTTC. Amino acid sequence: CASSLIGGQRLGEQYF. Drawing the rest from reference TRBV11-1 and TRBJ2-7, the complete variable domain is EAEVAQSPRYKITEKSQAVAFWCDPISGHATLYWYRQILGQGPELLVQFQDESVVDDSQLPKDRFSAERLKGVDSTLKIQPAELGDSAMYLCASSLIGGQRLGEQYFGPGTRLTVT.

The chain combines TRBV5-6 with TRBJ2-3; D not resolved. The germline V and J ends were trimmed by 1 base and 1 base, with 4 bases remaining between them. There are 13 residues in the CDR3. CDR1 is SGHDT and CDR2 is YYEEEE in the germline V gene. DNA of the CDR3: TGTGCCAGCAGCTTGTCTGGCACAGATACGCAGTATTTT. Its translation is CASSLSGTDTQYF.

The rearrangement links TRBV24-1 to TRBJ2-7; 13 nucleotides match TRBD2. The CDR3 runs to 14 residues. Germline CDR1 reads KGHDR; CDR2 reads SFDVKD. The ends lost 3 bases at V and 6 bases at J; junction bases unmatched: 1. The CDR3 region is CATSDRTSGSEQYF. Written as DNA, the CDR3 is TGTGCCACCAGTGATAGGACTAGCGGGAGCGAGCAGTACTTC.

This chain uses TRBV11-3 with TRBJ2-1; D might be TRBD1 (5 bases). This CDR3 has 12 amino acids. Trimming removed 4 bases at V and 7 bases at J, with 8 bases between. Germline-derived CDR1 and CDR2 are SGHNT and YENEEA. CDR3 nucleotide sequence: TGTGCCAGCAGCTACCAGGGTAATGAGCAGTTCTTC. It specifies CASSYQGNEQFF.

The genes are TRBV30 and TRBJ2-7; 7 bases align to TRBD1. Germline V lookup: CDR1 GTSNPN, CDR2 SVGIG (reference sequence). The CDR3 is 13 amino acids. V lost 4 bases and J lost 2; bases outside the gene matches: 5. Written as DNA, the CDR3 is TGTGCCTGGAACCAACAGGGGACCTACGAGCAGTACTTC. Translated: CAWNQQGTYEQYF. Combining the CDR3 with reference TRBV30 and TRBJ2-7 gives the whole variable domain SQTIHQWPATLVQPVGSPLSLECTVEGTSNPNLYWYRQAAGRGLQLLFYSVGIGQISSEVPQNLSASRPQDRQFILSSKKLLLSDSGFYLCAWNQQGTYEQYFGPGTRLTVT.

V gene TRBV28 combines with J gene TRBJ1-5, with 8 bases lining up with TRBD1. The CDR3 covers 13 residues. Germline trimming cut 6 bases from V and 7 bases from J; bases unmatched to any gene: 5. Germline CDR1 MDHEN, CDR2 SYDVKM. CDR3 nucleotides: TGTGCCAGCAGCCCAGGGGGCCAGCAGCCCCAGCATTTT. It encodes CASSPGGQQPQHF.

The CDR3 DNA follows: TGTGCCAGCAGCTTGGGACGGGACGAGCAGTACTTC. Translating gives CASSLGRDEQYF. V gene TRBV5-5 combines with J gene TRBJ2-7; D not certain. V lost 0 bases to trimming and J lost 5 bases, with 6 bases between them. Germline-derived CDR1 and CDR2 are SGHKS and YYEKEE (reference sequence). The length of the CDR3 is 12 residues.

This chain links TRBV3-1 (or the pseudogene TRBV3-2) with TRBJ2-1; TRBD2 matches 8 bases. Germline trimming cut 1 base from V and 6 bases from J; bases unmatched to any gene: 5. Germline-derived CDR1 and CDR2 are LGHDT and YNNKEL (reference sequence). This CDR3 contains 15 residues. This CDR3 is CASSQGGGLVNEQFF. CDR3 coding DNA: TGTGCCAGCAGCCAAGGGGGGGGACTAGTCAATGAGCAGTTCTTC.

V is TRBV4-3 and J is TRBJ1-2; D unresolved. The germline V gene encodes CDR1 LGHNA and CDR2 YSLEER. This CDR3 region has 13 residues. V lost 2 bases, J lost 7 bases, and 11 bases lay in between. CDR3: CASSQSTSGGYTF. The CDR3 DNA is TGCGCCAGCAGCCAATCGACAAGCGGTGGCTACACCTTC.

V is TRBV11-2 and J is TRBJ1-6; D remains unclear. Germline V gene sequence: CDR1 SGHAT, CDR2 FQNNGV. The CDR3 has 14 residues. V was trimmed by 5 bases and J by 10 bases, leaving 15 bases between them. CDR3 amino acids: CASSARGTQSPLHF. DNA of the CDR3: TGTGCCAGCAGCGCTCGGGGTACTCAATCACCCCTCCACTTT. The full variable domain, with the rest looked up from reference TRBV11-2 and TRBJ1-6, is EAGVAQSPRYKIIEKRQSVAFWCNPISGHATLYWYQQILGQGPKLLIQFQNNGVVDDSQLPKDRFSAERLKGVDSTLKIQPAKLEDSAVYLCASSARGTQSPLHFGNGTRLTVT.

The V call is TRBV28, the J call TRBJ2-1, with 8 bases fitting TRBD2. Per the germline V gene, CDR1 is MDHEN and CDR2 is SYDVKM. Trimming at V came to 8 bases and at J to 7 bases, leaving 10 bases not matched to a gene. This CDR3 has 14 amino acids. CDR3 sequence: CASRSGTRRNEQFF. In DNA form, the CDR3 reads TGTGCCAGCCGTTCAGGGACTAGGAGAAATGAGCAGTTCTTC. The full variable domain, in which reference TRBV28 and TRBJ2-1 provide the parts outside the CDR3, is DVKVTQSSRYLVKRTGEKVFLECVQDMDHENMFWYRQDPGLGLRLIYFSYDVKMKEKGDIPEGYSVSREKKERFSLILESASTNQTSMYLCASRSGTRRNEQFFGPGTRLTVL.

The CDR3 region has the DNA TGTGCCAGCAGCCCTACCTGGGGGCTTAAAGTGTCTGAAGCTTTCTTT. This codes for CASSPTWGLKVSEAFF. The gene calls are TRBV28 and TRBJ1-1; tentatively, D is TRBD1 (6 bases). CDR3 length: 16 residues. Germline CDR1 reads MDHEN; CDR2 reads SYDVKM. The V and J ends lost 6 bases and 6 bases respectively, with 23 bases between them.

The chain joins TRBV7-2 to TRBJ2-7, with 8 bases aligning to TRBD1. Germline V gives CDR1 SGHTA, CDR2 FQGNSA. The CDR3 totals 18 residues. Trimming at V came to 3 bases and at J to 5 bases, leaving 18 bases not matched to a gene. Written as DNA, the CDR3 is TGTGCCAGCAGCTTTAGAGACCGACTAGTACAGGGGGGCGACGAGCAGTACTTC. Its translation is CASSFRDRLVQGGDEQYF.